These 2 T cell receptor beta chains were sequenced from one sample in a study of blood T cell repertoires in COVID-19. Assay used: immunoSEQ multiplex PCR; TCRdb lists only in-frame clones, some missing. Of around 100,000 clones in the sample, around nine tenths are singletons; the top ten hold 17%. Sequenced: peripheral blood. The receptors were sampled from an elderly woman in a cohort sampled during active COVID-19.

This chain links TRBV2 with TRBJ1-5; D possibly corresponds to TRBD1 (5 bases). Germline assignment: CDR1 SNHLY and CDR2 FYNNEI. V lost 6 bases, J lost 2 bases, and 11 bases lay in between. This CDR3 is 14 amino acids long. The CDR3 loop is CASRGDLGNQPQHF. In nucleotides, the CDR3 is TGTGCCAGCAGAGGGGATTTGGGCAATCAGCCCCAGCATTTT.

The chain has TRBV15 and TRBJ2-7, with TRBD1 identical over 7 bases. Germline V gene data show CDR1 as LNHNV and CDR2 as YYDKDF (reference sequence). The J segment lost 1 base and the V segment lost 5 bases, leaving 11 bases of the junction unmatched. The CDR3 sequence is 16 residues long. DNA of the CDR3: TGTGCCACCAGCTCCACCAAACAGGGGCGATCCTACGAGCAGTACTTC. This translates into CATSSTKQGRSYEQYF.